This record concerns one TCR beta chain sequence. Its specificity is not known. Looked up from germline, CDR1 is MNHEY and CDR2 is SVGAGI. The CDR3 extends over 15 amino acids. Between the trimmed V and J ends, which lost 2 bases and 0 bases, there was a span of 11 bases. This entry is derived from a study of pediatric ulcerative colitis. Whole-study findings and limits: Compared with controls, ulcerative colitis showed greater blood-rectum clone sharing. Substantially fewer templates came from a couple of patients' blood samples. Repertoires came from total lymphocyte DNA, not specific subsets. No controls had the two rectal clonotypes shared by ulcerative colitis patients.

The protocol was immunoSEQ multiplex PCR, while the TCRdb copy is restricted to in-frame clones and leaves out a portion. Here the sample spans about 5,800 clones, just under 90% being singletons. The sequence derives from a girl under 18 who was a control in a study of pediatric ulcerative colitis. The sequenced material came from blood. The chain carries TRBV6-5 and TRBJ2-7, with D unresolved. The CDR3 coding sequence is TGTGCCAGCAGTTACGGGATCCTGGGCTCCTACGAGCAGTACTTC. Residues: CASSYGILGSYEQYF.